A single sample is the source of the 20 T cell receptor beta chains below, sequenced in a study of T cell clonality in common variable immunodeficiency. Assay used: immunoSEQ multiplex PCR; TCRdb lists only in-frame clones, some missing. Recorded here are tens of thousands of clones, none singletons. Material for sequencing was peripheral blood mononuclear cells. These receptors all come from a person aged 18 to 75 in good health.

Ten or more counts support this clone. The read falls 3 residues short of the CDR3 end, and the missing part is taken from the germline J gene. The genes are TRBV5-1 and TRBJ2-7; D not certain. Germline CDR1 SGHRS, CDR2 YFSETQ. V dropped 0 bases and J dropped 2 bases, with 9 bases sitting between them. There are 14 residues in the CDR3. This CDR3 is CASSLVLAAYEQYF. The CDR3 DNA, read in part, is TGCGCCAGCAGCTTGGTTCTCGCAGCCTACGAG. Complete variable domain (other parts from reference TRBV5-1 and TRBJ2-7): KAGVTQTPRYLIKTRGQQVTLSCSPISGHRSVSWYQQTPGQGLQFLFEYFSETQRNKGNFPGRFSGRQFSNSRSEMNVSTLELGDSALYLCASSLVLAAYEQYFGPGTRLTVT.

In its sample, this clone was seen many times. The CDR3 end lies 3 residues beyond the end of the read and is filled in from the germline J gene. The chain has TRBV6-1 and TRBJ2-6; 8 nucleotides align to TRBD1. The CDR3 totals 18 residues. Losses at the gene ends were 1 base for V and 2 bases for J; bases not matched to a gene: 7. CDR1 is MNHNS and CDR2 is SASEGT in the germline V gene. The sequenced CDR3 bases are TGTGCCAGCAGTGAAGTTTTGCAGGGGGCGACTGGGGCCAACGTC. Its protein product is CASSEVLQGATGANV. The entire CDR3 sequence reads CASSEVLQGATGANVLTF.

This clone has a count of ten or more. The CDR3 end lies 3 residues beyond the end of the read and is filled in from the germline J gene. The chain recombines TRBV7-2 with TRBJ2-7; TRBD2 matches at 11 bases. The germline CDR1 and CDR2 sequences are SGHTA and FQGNSA. The length of the CDR3 is 14 residues. The junction had 3 bases not matched to a gene; V was cut back by 4 bases and J by 4 bases. Incomplete CDR3 DNA: TGTGCCAGCAGCTCCCGGACTAGCGGGTACGAG. Translating gives CASSSRTSGYE. The entire CDR3 protein is CASSSRTSGYEQYF.

In this sample, this clone turned up many times. The CDR3 is cut off 3 residues early in the read; its end comes from the germline J gene. The genes are TRBV7-6 and TRBJ2-7, with 7 bases aligning to TRBD2. CDR1 is SGHVS and CDR2 is FNYEAQ in the germline V gene. J lost 5 bases, V lost 2 bases, and 6 bases had no gene match. The CDR3 runs to 14 residues. CDR3 amino acids: CASSLRVGGDEQYF. The covered CDR3 bases are TGTGCCAGCAGCTTAAGGGTGGGAGGGGACGAG.

This clone was detected ten times or more. The read halts 3 residues ahead of the CDR3 end, with the missing end drawn from the germline J gene. The chain is built from TRBV7-9 and TRBJ2-7; D is unresolved. This CDR3 comprises 14 residues. Trimming pared 2 bases from V and 5 bases from J, leaving 13 bases between. Germline V CDR1 and CDR2: SEHNR, FQNEAQ (reference sequence). The CDR3 loop is CASSLFDSQDEQYF. The sequenced part of the CDR3 DNA is TGTGCCAGCAGCTTATTCGATAGTCAGGACGAG.

This clone was observed many times. The read comes to an end 3 residues before the CDR3 does, leaving the germline J gene to fill in the end. This rearrangement joins TRBV20-1 to TRBJ2-3; tentatively, D is TRBD1 (6 bases). Looked up from germline, CDR1 is DFQATT and CDR2 is SNEGSKA (reference sequence). The CDR3 has 14 amino acids. The ends were cut back, 5 bases at V and 0 bases at J, with 12 bases in the middle. The CDR3 reads CSASTGLSTDTQYF. The CDR3 DNA, read in part, is TGCAGTGCTTCGACAGGTCTGAGCACAGATACG.

To note about this clone: The CDR3 goes on 3 residues after the read ends, and that part is filled in from the germline J gene. The chain links TRBV5-4 to TRBJ2-5; TRBD2 matches 9 bases. CDR1 is SGHNT, CDR2 YYREEE, per germline (reference sequence). The CDR3 spans 14 residues. Trimming removed 4 bases from V and 4 bases from J; junction bases left unmatched: 5. This CDR3 is CASSPPTSGETQYF. CDR3 bases read: TGTGCCAGCAGCCCCCCGACTAGCGGAGAGACC.

The sample holds many counts of this clone. Read coverage stops 3 residues before the CDR3 terminus; the germline J gene supplies the remainder. The V call is TRBV7-3, the J call TRBJ2-2; possibly TRBD1 for D (6 bases). Germline-derived CDR1 and CDR2 are SGHTA and FQGTGA. The CDR3 covers 13 residues. V gave up 6 bases and J gave up 6 bases, with 11 bases separating them. The CDR3 bases that were read are TGTGCCAGCAGTACAGGGTTCCCCGGGGAG. Protein sequence: CASSTGFPGE. The entire CDR3 is CASSTGFPGELFF.

In its sample, this clone was seen a few times. The read halts 3 residues ahead of the CDR3 end, with the missing end drawn from the germline J gene. The V call is TRBV18, the J call TRBJ2-7; 7 nucleotides line up with TRBD1. V lost 3 bases and J lost 6; bases outside the gene matches: 5. The CDR3 extends over 13 amino acids. The germline CDR1 and CDR2 sequences are KGHSH and LQKENI. Partial CDR3 DNA: TGTGCCAGCTCACCGACAGGGCTGTTCGAG. It yields the protein CASSPTGLFE. The full CDR3 protein is CASSPTGLFEQYF.

There are many counts of this clone. The read is 3 residues too short to cover the CDR3 end, so that end is filled in from the germline J gene. The chain recombines TRBV20-1 with TRBJ2-3; 9 bases match TRBD2. The CDR3 runs 14 residues. CDR1 and CDR2 from the germline V gene are DFQATT and SNEGSKA (reference sequence). V was pared by 5 bases and J by 3 bases, with 6 bases of the junction left unmatched. The CDR3 region is CSARGLAGTDTQYF. The sequenced part of the CDR3 DNA is TGCAGTGCTCGAGGGCTAGCGGGGACAGATACG.

This clone was observed at least ten times. The CDR3 extends 3 residues past the end of the read, so its final part is completed from the germline J gene. This rearrangement joins TRBV19 to TRBJ1-1; 9 bases fit TRBD1. The V gene's germline CDR1 is LNHDA and CDR2 SQIVND (reference sequence). The CDR3 runs to 14 residues. J lost 6 bases, V lost 4 bases, and 6 bases had no gene match. CDR3 bases read: TGTGCCAGTAGTAGAGACAGGGGGACCGCTGAA. Translation gives CASSRDRGTAE. The full-length CDR3 reads as CASSRDRGTAEAFF.

This clone occurred many times. The CDR3 end is not reached by the read, which stops 3 residues before it; the germline J gene fills it in. V usage is TRBV19 and J usage is TRBJ1-5, with a weak D call TRBD1 (6 bases). CDR3 length: 16 amino acids. Germline V gives CDR1 LNHDA, CDR2 SQIVND (reference sequence). V lost 5 bases to trimming and J lost 5 bases, with 19 bases between them. CDR3 sequence reads: CASSSNRAGWYQPQHF. The sequenced part of the CDR3 DNA is TGTGCCAGTAGTTCAAACAGGGCCGGGTGGTATCAGCCC.

This clone occurred many times. Incomplete CDR3 DNA: TGCGCCAGCAGTAGGACAGGGGAGACAGATACG. Protein: CASSRTGETDT. The complete CDR3 sequence is CASSRTGETDTQYF. The J gene is TRBJ2-3, the V gene TRBV10-1; 9 nucleotides line up with TRBD1. The observed sequence ends 3 residues before the CDR3 terminus, with the missing tail filled in from the germline J gene. With 5 bases clipped from V and 3 bases from J, the junction kept 3 bases outside the gene matches. The germline CDR1 and CDR2 sequences are WNHNN and SYGVQD (reference sequence). The CDR3 is 14 amino acids.

This clone occurred many times. The read stops 3 residues short of the end of the CDR3; the missing end is completed from the germline J gene. This chain links TRBV11-3 with TRBJ2-2; no definite D call. The CDR3 runs to 15 residues. Trimming pared 5 bases from V and 7 bases from J, leaving 17 bases between. CDR1 and CDR2 from the germline V gene are SGHNT and YENEEA. The sequenced CDR3 bases are TGTGCCAGCAGCCCCCACGTAGATGTTGACGGGGAG. Amino acid sequence: CASSPHVDVDGE. The entire CDR3 sequence reads CASSPHVDVDGELFF.

This clone occurred many times. The read halts 3 residues ahead of the CDR3 end, with the missing end drawn from the germline J gene. The chain is built from TRBV7-6 and TRBJ2-1; D uncertain. V was clipped by 4 bases and J by 8 bases, with 15 bases between them. This CDR3 spans 14 amino acids. The germline CDR1 and CDR2 sequences are SGHVS and FNYEAQ. CDR3 protein: CASSSVVSVDEQFF. The CDR3 DNA, read in part, is TGTGCCAGCAGCTCCGTAGTGAGCGTCGATGAG.

A note on this clone: The read gets to within 3 residues of the CDR3 end, and the germline J gene fills in the rest. V and J are TRBV7-3 and TRBJ2-3; maybe TRBD1 (6 bases). Germline V gene sequence: CDR1 SGHTA, CDR2 FQGTGA. The CDR3 covers 15 residues. The CDR3 here is CASSSYRAGNQPQYF. CDR3 DNA (partial): TGTGCCAGCAGCTCATACAGGGCCGGCAATCAGCCG.

Regarding this clone: The read is 3 residues too short to cover the CDR3 end, so that end is filled in from the germline J gene. This chain connects TRBV5-1 to TRBJ1-6; D is ambiguous. Germline CDR1 is SGHRS and CDR2 is YFSETQ. CDR3 length: 15 amino acids. Trimming pared 0 bases from V and 8 bases from J, leaving 12 bases between. The sequenced part of the CDR3 DNA is TGCGCCAGCAGCTTGGGAGCTTTAACGGATTCACCC. Translated, it gives CASSLGALTDSP. The CDR3 as a whole reads CASSLGALTDSPLHF.

Points on this clone: The CDR3 extends 3 residues past the end of the read, so its final part is completed from the germline J gene. J is TRBJ2-7 and V is TRBV7-9; 12 nucleotides agree with TRBD1. Germline CDR1 SEHNR, CDR2 FQNEAQ (reference sequence). With 5 bases clipped from V and 5 bases from J, the junction kept 7 bases outside the gene matches. CDR3 length equals 15 residues. CDR3 DNA (partial): TGTGCCAGCAGCCCGGGACAGGGGGCGCTCCACGAG. Translating gives CASSPGQGALHE. The complete CDR3 sequence is CASSPGQGALHEQYF.

This clone was counted ten times or more. Read sequence stops 3 residues before the CDR3 end, and the germline J gene provides the missing end. The genes are TRBV20-1 and TRBJ2-5; the D gene is possibly TRBD2 (6 bases). Germline lookup yields CDR1 DFQATT and CDR2 SNEGSKA (reference sequence). CDR3 length equals 16 residues. Trimming left V 8 bases short and J 0 bases short, with 22 bases between. The sequenced CDR3 bases are TGCAGTCCCTCAAGGAGTAGCGGAGGGTACCAAGAGACC. It codes for CSPSRSSGGYQET. In full, the CDR3 reads CSPSRSSGGYQETQYF.

This clone was seen ten or more times. The read ends 3 residues shy of where the CDR3 ends; the end is completed using the germline J gene. The chain joins TRBV19 to TRBJ2-5; no firm D call. The CDR3 contains 15 residues. V was cut by 5 bases and J by 1 base, with 14 bases left in between. Germline loops: CDR1 LNHDA, CDR2 SQIVND (reference sequence). The CDR3 spells CASSPSPIIQETQYF. The part of the CDR3 DNA that was read is TGTGCCAGTAGTCCGTCCCCTATAATCCAAGAGACC.